These T cell receptor beta chains were read from a single sample in a study of CD8+CD57+ T cells in acquired aplastic anemia. TCRdb analysed the reads with MiXCR anew, one entry per CDR3 protein. The table lists over 250,000 distinct CDR3 sequences, about 50% of them singletons. Specimen: sorted CD4+, CD8+, or CD8+CD57+ T cells (not recorded which) from PBMCs. These TCRs come from a human donor with aplastic anemia. The CDR3 runs from the conserved cysteine through the conserved F or W. D genes are given only for firm matches. Size is stated for part of the rows, as once, few or many counts, or as a class when the clone is expanded.

v_call	cdr3_length	clone_size	j_call	d_call	cdr3_nt	cdr3_aa
TRBV24-1	15	-	TRBJ1-3	-	TGTGCCACCAGTGATGGGACATCCTCTGGAAACACCATATATTTT	CATSDGTSSGNTIYF
TRBV9	14	-	TRBJ2-5	TRBD2	TGTGCCAGCAGCGGCGGACTAGTGCGGGAGACCCAGTACTTC	CASSGGLVRETQYF
TRBV20-1	15	-	TRBJ2-1	TRBD2	TGCAGTGGGACTAGCGGGGGGAGCGCAAGCAATGAGCAGTTCTTC	CSGTSGGSASNEQFF
TRBV5-1	15	once	TRBJ2-7	TRBD1	TGCGCCAGCAAACTAAATCCCCGGGACAGACACGAGCAGTACTTC	CASKLNPRDRHEQYF
TRBV5-8	15	-	TRBJ2-5	TRBD2	TGTGCCAGCAGCCGCGCCGGGACTATGCAAGAGACCCAGTACTTC	CASSRAGTMQETQYF
TRBV12-2	16	few	TRBJ1-3	-	TGTGCAAGTCGCTTAGCGCAAGACAGCTCTGGAAACACCATATATTTT	CASRLAQDSSGNTIYF
TRBV10-3	16	-	TRBJ2-2	TRBD2	TGTGCCATCTCGGCGGGACTAGCGGGATGGGCCGGGGAGCTGTTTTTT	CAISAGLAGWAGELFF
TRBV5-1	14	-	TRBJ1-1	-	TGCGCCAGCAGCTTGGGGAAACAGAACACTGAAGCTTTCTTT	CASSLGKQNTEAFF
TRBV7-9	15	-	TRBJ2-7	TRBD2	TGTGCCAGCAGCTTATCCACGGGACTAGCGCACGAGCAGTACTTC	CASSLSTGLAHEQYF
TRBV4-1	16	-	TRBJ2-7	TRBD1	TGCGCCAGCAGCCACCTAATGACAGGGGGTTTCTACGAGCAGTACTTC	CASSHLMTGGFYEQYF
TRBV20-1	15	-	TRBJ1-6	TRBD1	TGCAGTGCTAGTGAGGGGGCGACATATAATTCACCCCTCCACTTT	CSASEGATYNSPLHF
TRBV29-1	14	-	TRBJ2-5	-	TGCAGCGTTGGGTTAACAGGGCCCCAAGAGACCCAGTGCTTC	CSVGLTGPQETQCF
TRBV3-1	17	few	TRBJ2-1	TRBD2	TGTGCCAGCAGCCCAAGGGGACTAGGGCTTTCCTACAATGAGCAGTTCTTC	CASSPRGLGLSYNEQFF
TRBV5-8	15	many	TRBJ2-7	TRBD1	TGTGCCAGCAGGTATACAGGGGGCGCGGGGTCCGAGCAGTACTTC	CASRYTGGAGSEQYF
TRBV15	16	-	TRBJ1-6	TRBD1	TGTGCCACCAGCAGCGTAACGGGACAGCCTAATTCACCCCTCCACTTT	CATSSVTGQPNSPLHF
TRBV7-9	14	-	TRBJ2-7	-	TGTGCCAGCAGCTTACCTCGAGGGTCCTACGAGCAGTACTTC	CASSLPRGSYEQYF
TRBV5-1	15	many	TRBJ2-2	TRBD1	TGCGCCAGCAGCTCAGGACAGGGGTCCACCGGGGAGCTGTTTTTT	CASSSGQGSTGELFF
TRBV10-3	13	-	TRBJ1-1	-	TGTGCCATCAGTGACCTTGATCTCACTGAAGCTTTCTTT	CAISDLDLTEAFF
TRBV7-7	15	once	TRBJ2-5	-	TGTGCCAGCAGCTTTGGTGTTGGGGACGGGGAGACCCAGTACTTC	CASSFGVGDGETQYF
TRBV2	14	-	TRBJ2-1	TRBD1	TGTGCCAGCAGGGCCGGGACAGGGGGCTTTGGGCAGTTCTTC	CASRAGTGGFGQFF
TRBV2	13	few	TRBJ1-2	-	TGTGCCAGCAGTCCTCGGGCAGGGGCTGGCTACACCTTC	CASSPRAGAGYTF
TRBV19	15	-	TRBJ1-5	-	TGTGCCAGTAGTATTTTCGGGGCTAGCAATCAGCCCCAGCATTTT	CASSIFGASNQPQHF
TRBV29-1	13	-	TRBJ2-1	-	TGCAGCGTTGAAGGACCGACAGTCAATGAGCAGTTCTTC	CSVEGPTVNEQFF
TRBV7-7	15	-	TRBJ2-5	-	TGTGCTAGCAGCTTAGCGCAGGGCGCCCAAGAGACCCAGTACTTC	CASSLAQGAQETQYF
TRBV15	13	-	TRBJ1-5	-	TGTGCCACCAGCAACAGACGAAATCAGCCCCAGCATTTT	CATSNRRNQPQHF
TRBV24-1	16	few	TRBJ1-5	TRBD1	TGTGCCACCAGTGATCCGACAGGGGAGCTCGGGCAGCCCCAGCATTTT	CATSDPTGELGQPQHF
TRBV3-1	15	-	TRBJ2-1	-	TGTGCCAGCAGCCAGGGCAGGGGGACTTACAATGAGCAGTTCTTC	CASSQGRGTYNEQFF